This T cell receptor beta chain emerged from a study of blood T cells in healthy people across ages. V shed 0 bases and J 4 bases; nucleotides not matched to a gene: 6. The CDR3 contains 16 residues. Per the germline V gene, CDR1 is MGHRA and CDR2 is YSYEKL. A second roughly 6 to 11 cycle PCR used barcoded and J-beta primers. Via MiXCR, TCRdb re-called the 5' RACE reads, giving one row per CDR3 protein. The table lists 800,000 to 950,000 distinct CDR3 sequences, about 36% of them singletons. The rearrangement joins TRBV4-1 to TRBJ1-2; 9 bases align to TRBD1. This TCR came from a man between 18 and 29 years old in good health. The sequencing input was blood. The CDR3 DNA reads TGCGCCAGCAGCCAAGACCGGACAGGGGTAGGCTATGGCTACACCTTC. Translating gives CASSQDRTGVGYGYTF.